These T cell receptor beta chains were read from a single sample in a study of T cell repertoires in cytomegalovirus infection. These receptors are not linked to any known antigen. TCRdb reanalysed the reads using MiXCR and keeps one entry per CDR3 protein. The table lists about 34,000 distinct CDR3 sequences, approximately 52% of them singletons. Material: CD8+ T cells from cultured PBMCs, obtained from culture after CMV antigen stimulation. Source of these receptors: a human donor in good health (CMV status not recorded). Some clones in this sample may be carry-over from other donors' samples. CDR3s include the opening cysteine and the closing phenylalanine or tryptophan. Fields, in order: clone size, J gene, D gene, V gene, CDR3 DNA, CDR3 protein. The D gene is left open where the match is weak. Not all rows give a size; the values are once, few, many and, for expanded clones, a class.

>few|TRBJ2-2|-|TRBV27
TGTGCCAGCAGTCCTCCCCCTAGCTTGGTCGGGGAGCTGTTTTTT
CASSPPPSLVGELFF
>few|TRBJ1-4|TRBD1|TRBV7-2
TGTGCCAGCAGTTTTCCCGGGACAGGGGAAGTGGATGAAAAACTGTTTTTT
CASSFPGTGEVDEKLFF
>-|TRBJ1-1|TRBD1|TRBV5-1
TGCGCCAGCAGCCCAGCCGGGACAGCGGCTACTGAAGCTTTCTTT
CASSPAGTAATEAFF
>-|TRBJ1-2|-|TRBV11-2
TGTGCCAGCAGCCAGGACAGTGGGACTTTAGGCTACACCTTC
CASSQDSGTLGYTF
>few|TRBJ2-1|TRBD1|TRBV10-3
TGTGCCATCAGTGACTTACAGGGGGCGTCCTACAATGAGCAGTTCTTC
CAISDLQGASYNEQFF
>-|TRBJ1-6|-|TRBV6-1
TGTGCCAGCACCCCGCCGAGCTCCTATAATTCACCCCTCCACTTT
CASTPPSSYNSPLHF
>many|TRBJ2-7|-|TRBV5-6
TGTGCCAGCAGCTACACAGGGAAGAACTACGAGCAGTACTTC
CASSYTGKNYEQYF
>-|TRBJ2-3|TRBD2|TRBV4-3
TGCGCCAGCAGCCGCCGCTACGGGGGGGTCCAGGATGGCACAGATACGCAGTATTTT
CASSRRYGGVQDGTDTQYF
>few|TRBJ2-5|TRBD1|TRBV7-6
TGTGCCAGCAGCTTCGGGGACAGGGGAGGAAGAGAGACCCAGTACTTC
CASSFGDRGGRETQYF
>-|TRBJ2-7|TRBD1|TRBV14
TGTGCCAGCAGCCACCATGGACAGGGGCTCTACGAGCAGTACTTC
CASSHHGQGLYEQYF
>-|TRBJ2-7|-|TRBV20-1
TGCAGTGCTTTACCCTGGTCTAGCGACTCCTACGAGCAGTACTTC
CSALPWSSDSYEQYF
>few|TRBJ1-1|-|TRBV7-9
TGTGCCAGCAGCTTAGATTACGCGGAGAACAGTGAGAACACTGAAGCTTTCTTT
CASSLDYAENSENTEAFF
>-|TRBJ2-3|TRBD1|TRBV27
TGTGCCAGCAGTTGGGGACAGGGGGCATATACGCAGTATTTT
CASSWGQGAYTQYF
>-|TRBJ1-1|TRBD1|TRBV4-1
TGCGCCAGCAGCCCAAGGGAGGGGGCGAGTGAAGCTTTCTTT
CASSPREGASEAFF
>-|TRBJ2-7|TRBD1|TRBV6-1
TGTGCCAGCAGAACGGGGGGACAGGGGGTCTACGAGCAGTACTTC
CASRTGGQGVYEQYF
>few|TRBJ1-2|-|TRBV28
TGTGCCAGCAGCTCCCCACGCAACATGGGGAGAGACTACACCTTC
CASSSPRNMGRDYTF
>few|TRBJ2-7|-|TRBV6-6
TGTGCCAGCATGGAACCCTCCTACGAGCAGTACTTC
CASMEPSYEQYF
>-|TRBJ1-2|-|TRBV7-6
TGTGCCAGCAGCTTAGAAGTAGGGCAGGCCTATGGCTACACCTTC
CASSLEVGQAYGYTF
>-|TRBJ1-5|-|TRBV30
TGTGCCTGGAGCCGCCGGGGCAATCAGCCCCAGCATTTT
CAWSRRGNQPQHF
>-|TRBJ1-5|-|TRBV11-2
TGTGCCAGCAGCCCAGGGGACCCTCAGCCCCAGCATTTT
CASSPGDPQPQHF
>-|TRBJ2-7|TRBD2|TRBV7-2
TGTGCCAGCAGCTTATCACGCGGGGGGGGGAAAGAGCAGTACTTC
CASSLSRGGGKEQYF
>once|TRBJ1-1|-|TRBV11-1
TGTGCCAGCAGCTTAGGCAACAGGGTCACTGAAGCTTTCTTT
CASSLGNRVTEAFF
>-|TRBJ2-1|TRBD2|TRBV4-1
TGCGCCAGCAGCTCTAAACGTTTAGCGGGGGGGGGATGGGAGCAGTTCTTC
CASSSKRLAGGGWEQFF
>few|TRBJ2-2|TRBD2|TRBV11-2
TGTGCCACCGATTGGGGGATCCATGGACTAGCGAACACCGGGGAGCTGTTTTTT
CATDWGIHGLANTGELFF
>few|TRBJ1-1|-|TRBV7-2
TGTGCCAGCAGCTTAAGGGGGGACATGAACACTGAAGCTTTCTTT
CASSLRGDMNTEAFF
>many|TRBJ2-1|-|TRBV7-2
TGTGCCAGCAGCTTACGTCGGGTTGTAGGGAATGAGCAGTTCTTC
CASSLRRVVGNEQFF
>many|TRBJ2-3|TRBD2|TRBV7-2
TGTGCCAGCAGCCCCGGGACTAGCGTCCCAGATACGCAGTATTTT
CASSPGTSVPDTQYF
>few|TRBJ1-3|-|TRBV29-1
TGCAGCGTCCTGACAGGCTCTGGAAACACCATATATTTT
CSVLTGSGNTIYF
>-|TRBJ1-3|-|TRBV7-6
TGTGCCAGCACCACGGACCGAGACACCATATATTTT
CASTTDRDTIYF
>-|TRBJ2-1|-|TRBV27
TGTGCCAGCAGTTCAAGGACAGTGTACAATGAGCAGTTCTTC
CASSSRTVYNEQFF
>few|TRBJ2-3|TRBD2|TRBV7-9
TGTGCCAGCAGCATCCTCACTAGCGGGGGGGCATCTGATACGCAGTATTTT
CASSILTSGGASDTQYF
>-|TRBJ1-2|TRBD1|TRBV6-5
TGTGCCAGCAGTTACTCGAGACAGGGGAACTATGGCTACACCTTC
CASSYSRQGNYGYTF
>few|TRBJ2-7|TRBD1|TRBV7-2
TGTGCCAGCAGCTTGGGGGCAGGGGGCACCTACGAGCAGTACTTC
CASSLGAGGTYEQYF
>-|TRBJ2-1|-|TRBV7-6
TGTGCCAGCAGCCCAGGGGCGGTTTACAATGAGCAGTTCTTC
CASSPGAVYNEQFF
>-|TRBJ2-1|-|TRBV11-2
TGTGCCAGCAGCTTAGAGGCGGCTAGCACCAATGAGCAGTTCTTC
CASSLEAASTNEQFF
>-|TRBJ1-6|-|TRBV28
TGTGCCAGCAGTCCCGCCACAGGCGGAGAATCACCCCTCCACTTT
CASSPATGGESPLHF
>-|TRBJ2-7|-|TRBV27
TGTGCCAGCAGTGTCCAGGTTACCCACGAGCAGTACTTC
CASSVQVTHEQYF
>-|TRBJ2-1|TRBD2|TRBV4-1
TGCGCCAGCAGCCAAGGACTAGCGGGAGCGGGTGAGCAGTTCTTC
CASSQGLAGAGEQFF
>-|TRBJ2-5|TRBD1|TRBV7-8
TGTGCCAGCAGCGCGGACAGGGCAAGCCTAATAGTAGGGGAGACCCAGTACTTC
CASSADRASLIVGETQYF
>-|TRBJ1-2|TRBD1|TRBV5-5
TGTGCCAGCATCCCCACAGGGGGGCTTTATGGCTACACCTTC
CASIPTGGLYGYTF
>few|TRBJ1-1|-|TRBV7-8
TGTGCCAGCAGCTTATCGGTCGTTGCGAACACTGAAGCTTTCTTT
CASSLSVVANTEAFF
>-|TRBJ2-7|TRBD1|TRBV7-9
TGTGCCAGCAGCTTAGGGGGACAGGGGACGGACGAGCAGTACTTC
CASSLGGQGTDEQYF
>-|TRBJ2-1|-|TRBV27
TGTGCCAGCGGGCCTGAGCAGTTCTTC
CASGPEQFF
>few|TRBJ2-1|TRBD1|TRBV13
TGTGCCAGCAGTCCGGGACAGGGGGCAAGCAATGAGCAGTTCTTC
CASSPGQGASNEQFF
>few|TRBJ2-7|-|TRBV7-9
TGTGCCAGCAGCGGAGACAGTGGCTACGAGCAGTACTTC
CASSGDSGYEQYF
>-|TRBJ2-1|-|TRBV7-9
TGTGCTAGCAGCTTGTTGGGATTATCCACCTACACTGAGCAGTTCTTC
CASSLLGLSTYTEQFF
>-|TRBJ2-1|-|TRBV20-1
TGCAGTGCCCAAGGGGGCGGAGGGGGGTACAATGAGCAGTTCTTC
CSAQGGGGGYNEQFF
>-|TRBJ2-1|TRBD2|TRBV4-2
TGTGCCAGCAGGAAGAATCATTTTAGCGGGAGCTCCTACAATGAGCAGTTCTTC
CASRKNHFSGSSYNEQFF
>-|TRBJ2-1|TRBD2|TRBV28
TGTGCCAGCAGATTAGCGGGAGGGCACAATGAGCAGTTCTTC
CASRLAGGHNEQFF
>once|TRBJ2-2|-|TRBV28
TGTGCCAGCAGCTTTACAGCGAACACCGGGGAGCTGTTTTTT
CASSFTANTGELFF
>-|TRBJ2-1|TRBD1|TRBV27
TGTGCCAGCAGTCCCGGGACAGGGAGATCTGAGCAGTTCTTC
CASSPGTGRSEQFF
>-|TRBJ2-1|TRBD2|TRBV5-5
TGTGCCAGCAGCCCGACTAGCGGGGGGGCCAGTGAGCAGTTCTTC
CASSPTSGGASEQFF
>-|TRBJ2-1|-|TRBV20-1
TGCAGTGCTAGCAGCCCGAACAATGAGCAGTTCTTC
CSASSPNNEQFF